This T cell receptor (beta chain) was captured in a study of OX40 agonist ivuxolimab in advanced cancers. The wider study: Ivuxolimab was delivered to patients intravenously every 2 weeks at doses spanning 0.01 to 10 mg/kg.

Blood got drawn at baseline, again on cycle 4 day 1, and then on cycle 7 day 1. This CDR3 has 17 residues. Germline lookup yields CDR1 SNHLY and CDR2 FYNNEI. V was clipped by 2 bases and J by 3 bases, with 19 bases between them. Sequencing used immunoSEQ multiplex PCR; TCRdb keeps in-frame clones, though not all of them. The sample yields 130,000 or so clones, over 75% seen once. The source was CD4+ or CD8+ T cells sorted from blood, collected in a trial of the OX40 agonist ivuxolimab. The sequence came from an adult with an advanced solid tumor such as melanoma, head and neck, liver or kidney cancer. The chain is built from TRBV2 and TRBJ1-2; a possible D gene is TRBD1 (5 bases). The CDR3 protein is CASSEPGGRSADYGYTF. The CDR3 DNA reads TGTGCCAGCAGTGAACCCGGGGGTAGGTCAGCGGACTATGGCTACACCTTC.